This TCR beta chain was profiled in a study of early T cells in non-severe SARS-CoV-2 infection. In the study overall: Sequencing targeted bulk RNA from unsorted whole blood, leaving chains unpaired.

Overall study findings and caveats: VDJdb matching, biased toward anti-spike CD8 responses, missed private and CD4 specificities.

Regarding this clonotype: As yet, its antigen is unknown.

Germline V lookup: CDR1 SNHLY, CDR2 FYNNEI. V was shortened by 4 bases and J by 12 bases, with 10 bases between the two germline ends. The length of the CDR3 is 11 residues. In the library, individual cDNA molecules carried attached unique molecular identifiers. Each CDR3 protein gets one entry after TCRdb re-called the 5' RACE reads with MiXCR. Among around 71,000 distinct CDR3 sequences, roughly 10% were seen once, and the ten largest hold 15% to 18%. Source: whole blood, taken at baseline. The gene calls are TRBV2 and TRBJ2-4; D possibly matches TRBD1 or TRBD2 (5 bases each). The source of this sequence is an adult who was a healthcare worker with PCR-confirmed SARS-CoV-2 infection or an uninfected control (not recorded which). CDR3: CASSGGETQYF. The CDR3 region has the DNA TGTGCCAGCAGTGGAGGGGAGACTCAGTACTTC.